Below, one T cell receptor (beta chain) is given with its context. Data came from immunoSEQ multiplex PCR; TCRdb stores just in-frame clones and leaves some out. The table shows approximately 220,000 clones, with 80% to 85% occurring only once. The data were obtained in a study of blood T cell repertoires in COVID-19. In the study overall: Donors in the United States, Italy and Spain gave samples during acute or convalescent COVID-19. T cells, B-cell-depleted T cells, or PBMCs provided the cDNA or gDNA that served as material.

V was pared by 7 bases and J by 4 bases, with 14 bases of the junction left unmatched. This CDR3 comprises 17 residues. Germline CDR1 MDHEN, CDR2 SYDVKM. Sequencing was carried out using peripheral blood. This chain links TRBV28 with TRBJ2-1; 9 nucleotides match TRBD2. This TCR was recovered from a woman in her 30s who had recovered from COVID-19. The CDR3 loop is CASTESPGTSSYNEQFF. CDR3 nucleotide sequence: TGTGCCAGCACCGAATCGCCAGGGACTAGCTCTTACAATGAGCAGTTCTTC.